These 21 T cell receptor beta chains were all obtained from the same sample, sequenced in a study of T cell responses to AZD1222 COVID-19 vaccine. Method: immunoSEQ multiplex PCR; TCRdb's copy keeps in-frame clones and lacks some. The sample shows 150,000 or so clones, roughly 92% of them seen only once. Specimen: peripheral blood, collected on day 0 of AZD1222 vaccination. The receptor source for this set is an adult in good health.

V gene TRBV5-4 combines with J gene TRBJ2-7, with D maybe TRBD2 (5 bases). From germline, CDR1 is SGHNT and CDR2 YYREEE (reference sequence). Trimming took off 0 bases at V and 8 bases at J, with 9 bases between the two ends. This CDR3 region has 12 residues. CDR3 in DNA: TGTGCCAGCAGCTTGGGAGAGGGCCAGCAGTACTTC. Amino acids: CASSLGEGQQYF.

This chain links TRBV12-5 with TRBJ1-3; D ambiguous. The CDR3 is 16 residues long. The V and J ends lost 1 base and 0 bases respectively, with 10 bases between them. The germline V gene has CDR1 LGHNT and CDR2 FRNRAP. CDR3 sequence reads: CASGLGLTDSGNTIYF. As DNA, the CDR3 is TGTGCTAGTGGTTTGGGCTTAACAGACTCTGGAAACACCATATATTTT.

The V and J genes are TRBV13 and TRBJ2-5, with D perhaps TRBD2 (6 bases). V gave up 8 bases and J gave up 8 bases, with 18 bases separating them. The CDR3 sequence is 13 residues long. In germline, CDR1 is PRHDT, CDR2 FYEKMQ (reference sequence). The CDR3 coding sequence is TGTGCCAGCGGGGGGATCGAGTTTGGAACCCAGTACTTC. Translating it yields CASGGIEFGTQYF.

The J gene is TRBJ2-7, the V gene TRBV4-3; TRBD2 matches at 8 bases. With 3 bases clipped from V and 2 bases from J, the junction kept 6 bases outside the gene matches. The CDR3 totals 15 residues. In germline, CDR1 is LGHNA, CDR2 YSLEER. CDR3 coding DNA: TGCGCCAGCAGCCAGGATCTACTAGCGGCCTACGAGCAGTACTTC. Amino acid sequence: CASSQDLLAAYEQYF.

CDR3 nucleotide sequence: TGTGCCAGCAGCCAACGGTACGAGCAGTACTTC. This codes for CASSQRYEQYF. The chain recombines TRBV7-8 with TRBJ2-7; D is unclear. Germline V gives CDR1 SGHVS, CDR2 FQNEAQ. CDR3 size: 11 residues. Trimming shortened V by 5 bases and J by 4 bases, and 6 bases separated the two germline ends.

V usage is TRBV19 and J usage is TRBJ1-1; perhaps TRBD1 as D (5 bases). The germline V and J ends were trimmed by 9 bases and 1 base, with 24 bases remaining between them. CDR3 length: 17 residues. Germline assignment: CDR1 LNHDA and CDR2 SQIVND (reference sequence). CDR3 region: CASGPLAGAGGNTEAFF. In DNA, the CDR3 is TGTGCCAGCGGACCGTTGGCCGGGGCGGGTGGGAACACTGAAGCTTTCTTT.

The chain employs TRBV19 and TRBJ1-3; D is possibly TRBD1 (6 bases). The CDR3 sequence is 15 residues long. Germline CDR1 reads LNHDA; CDR2 reads SQIVND (reference sequence). The V and J ends lost 5 bases and 2 bases respectively, with 13 bases between them. This chain's CDR3 is CASSSQGLTGNTIYF. As DNA, the CDR3 is TGTGCCAGTAGTTCGCAGGGGCTAACTGGAAACACCATATATTTT.

The V gene is TRBV30, the J gene TRBJ2-5; the match to TRBD2 covers 12 bases. Germline trimming cut 3 bases from V and 9 bases from J; bases unmatched to any gene: 14. Germline V gene data show CDR1 as GTSNPN and CDR2 as SVGIG (reference sequence). The CDR3 spans 16 residues. The CDR3 loop reads CAWRASGRVHPGAQYF. The CDR3 DNA reads TGTGCCTGGAGGGCTAGCGGGAGGGTCCACCCGGGGGCCCAGTACTTC.

This clone occurred a few times. The chain couples TRBV5-6 to TRBJ2-7; D is unclear. Germline V gives CDR1 SGHDT, CDR2 YYEEEE. Trimming stripped 0 bases from V and 4 bases from J, with 5 bases between. CDR3 size: 12 residues. This CDR3 is CASSLGGYEQYF. The CDR3 coding sequence is TGTGCCAGCAGCTTGGGGGGTTACGAGCAGTACTTC.

This chain links TRBV6-1 with TRBJ2-7, with TRBD2 matching over 12 bases. V lost 1 base and J lost 0; bases outside the gene matches: 4. Germline V lookup: CDR1 MNHNS, CDR2 SASEGT. CDR3 length: 17 residues. CDR3 amino acids: CASSEGASGGDSYEQYF. CDR3 nucleotide sequence: TGTGCCAGCAGTGAAGGGGCTAGCGGGGGGGACTCCTACGAGCAGTACTTC.

CDR3 sequence (DNA): TGTGCCACCCGGGTCACTACCTGGGATACGCAGTATTTT. Encoded protein: CATRVTTWDTQYF. This sequence joins TRBV10-3 and TRBJ2-3; D is undetermined. Germline CDR1 ENHRY, CDR2 SYGVKD. Deletions cut 10 bases from V and 6 bases from J, with 17 bases between. The CDR3 has 13 residues.

V gene TRBV12-3 or TRBV12-4 combines with J gene TRBJ2-5, with D possibly TRBD2 on 5 matching bases. The CDR3 sequence is 13 residues long. The V end was cut by 3 bases, the J end by 5 bases, with 10 bases between. The CDR3 sequence is CASSFRRIETQYF. The CDR3 DNA follows: TGTGCCAGCAGTTTCAGGAGGATCGAGACCCAGTACTTC.

A single count supports this clone. The V gene is TRBV6-4, the J gene TRBJ2-1; 7 bases agree with TRBD1. This CDR3 region has 14 residues. The V gene's germline CDR1 is MRHNA and CDR2 SNTAGT. V lost 2 bases to trimming and J lost 2 bases; unmatched junction nucleotides: 0. DNA of the CDR3: TGTGCCAGCAGTGACGGGACAGCCTACAATGAGCAGTTCTTC. Translated, it gives CASSDGTAYNEQFF.

The chain employs TRBV19 and TRBJ1-1, with 8 bases matching TRBD1. Per the germline V gene, CDR1 is LNHDA and CDR2 is SQIVND (reference sequence). The CDR3 spans 14 residues. V lost 3 bases, J lost 0 bases, and 0 bases stayed unmatched. CDR3 sequence reads: CASSMTGVNTEAFF. The CDR3 DNA reads TGTGCCAGTAGTATGACAGGGGTGAACACTGAAGCTTTCTTT.

The chain has TRBV28 and TRBJ1-2, with 7 bases fitting TRBD1. This CDR3 has 12 residues. Germline CDR1 MDHEN, CDR2 SYDVKM. Unmatched junction bases numbered 9, after V lost 5 bases and J lost 12 bases. The CDR3 nucleotides read TGTGCCAGCAGTACACAGGGGCAGGTCGACACCTTC. Translating gives CASSTQGQVDTF.

V gene TRBV19 combines with J gene TRBJ1-2, with unresolved D. The V end lost 7 bases, the J end lost 4 bases, and 16 bases lay between the germline ends. Germline V gene sequence: CDR1 LNHDA, CDR2 SQIVND (reference sequence). The CDR3 has 14 residues. The CDR3 nucleotides read TGTGCCAGTACTGGCAGTGAGACTTTCTATGGCTACACCTTC. Its protein is CASTGSETFYGYTF.

J is TRBJ2-2 and V is TRBV2; 7 bases align to TRBD1. The V and J ends lost 11 bases and 4 bases, in that order; junction bases with no gene match: 19. CDR1 and CDR2 (germline): SNHLY, FYNNEI. This CDR3 has 17 residues. CDR3 in DNA: TGTGCCGGAAGGGGGTCGGGACCGACAGGGATCACCGGGGAGCTGTTTTTT. Amino acids: CAGRGSGPTGITGELFF. The full variable domain, with the rest looked up from reference TRBV2 and TRBJ2-2, is EPEVTQTPSHQVTQMGQEVILRCVPISNHLYFYWYRQILGQKVEFLVSFYNNEISEKSEIFDDQFSVERPDGSNFTLKIRSTKLEDSAMYFCAGRGSGPTGITGELFFGEGSRLTVL.

The chain recombines TRBV20-1 with TRBJ1-2; D possibly corresponds to TRBD1 (5 bases). Trimming took 3 bases from V and 6 from J, leaving 11 bases between them. CDR3 length: 12 residues. Germline V gives CDR1 DFQATT, CDR2 SNEGSKA (reference sequence). CDR3: CSASPGLNGYTF. CDR3 bases: TGCAGTGCTAGTCCAGGGTTAAATGGCTACACCTTC.

J is TRBJ1-1 and V is TRBV7-8, with 7 bases lining up with TRBD1. In germline, CDR1 is SGHVS, CDR2 FQNEAQ. Germline trimming cut 6 bases from V and 1 base from J; bases unmatched to any gene: 8. CDR3 length: 15 amino acids. For the CDR3, the DNA is TGTGCCAGCAGTCCACAGGGGTCGGAGAACACTGAAGCTTTCTTT. It encodes CASSPQGSENTEAFF.

This clone turned up a few times. The chain recombines TRBV10-2 with TRBJ2-3; D may be TRBD1 (6 bases). Per germline, CDR1 WSHSY and CDR2 SAAADI. The CDR3 consists of 15 residues. V was cut by 5 bases and J by 4 bases, with 16 bases left in between. The CDR3 sequence: CASSMGQGGADTQYF. In DNA form, the CDR3 reads TGCGCCAGCAGTATGGGGCAAGGGGGTGCAGATACGCAGTATTTT.

V usage is TRBV25-1 and J usage is TRBJ2-5; either TRBD1 or TRBD2 may fit D (5 bases each). Trimming pared 3 bases from V and 2 bases from J, leaving 10 bases between. The length of the CDR3 is 14 residues. The germline V gene has CDR1 MGHDK and CDR2 SYGVNS. CDR3 loop: CASSDPGAQETQYF. For the CDR3, the DNA is TGTGCCAGCAGTGATCCCGGGGCTCAAGAGACCCAGTACTTC.